This TCR beta chain appears in the sequencing data of a study of blood T cell repertoires in COVID-19. Study as a whole: Whether acute or convalescent, the COVID-19 samples came from the United States, Italy and Spain. PBMCs, B-cell-depleted T cells, or T cells provided the cDNA or gDNA that made up the material.

Source study methods: Using reference gene primer amplification, nucleated cell counts were estimated. Only in-frame clones appear in the TCRdb table, and some are missing; sequencing was by immunoSEQ multiplex PCR. The V and J calls and clone size were taken over from that table, and D and trimming were inferred from the DNA. The sample contains approximately 100,000 clones, roughly 79% of which appear only once. Trimming cost V 0 bases and J 2 bases; bases outside gene matches: 4. Germline CDR1 LGHNA, CDR2 YNFKEQ. The CDR3 has 15 amino acids. The receptor's source is a human donor in a cohort sampled during active COVID-19. What was sequenced was peripheral blood. The rearrangement links TRBV4-2 to TRBJ2-7; 7 bases fit TRBD1. The CDR3 protein is CASSQDRTGAYEQYF. The CDR3 nucleotides are TGTGCCAGCAGCCAAGATCGTACAGGGGCCTACGAGCAGTACTTC.